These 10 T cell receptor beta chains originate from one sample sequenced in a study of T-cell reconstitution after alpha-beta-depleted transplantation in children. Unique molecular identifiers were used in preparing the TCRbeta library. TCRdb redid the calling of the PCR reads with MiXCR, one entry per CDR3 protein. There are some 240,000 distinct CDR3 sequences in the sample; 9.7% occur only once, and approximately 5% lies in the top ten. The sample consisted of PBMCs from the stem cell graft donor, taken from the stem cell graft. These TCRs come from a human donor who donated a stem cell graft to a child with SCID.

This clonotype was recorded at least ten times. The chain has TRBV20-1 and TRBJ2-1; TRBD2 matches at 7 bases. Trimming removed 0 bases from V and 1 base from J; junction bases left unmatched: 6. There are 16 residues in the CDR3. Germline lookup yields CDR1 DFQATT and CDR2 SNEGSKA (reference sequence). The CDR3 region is CSARDSRGTSYNEQFF. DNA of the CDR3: TGCAGTGCTAGAGATTCGCGGGGGACGTCCTACAATGAGCAGTTCTTC.

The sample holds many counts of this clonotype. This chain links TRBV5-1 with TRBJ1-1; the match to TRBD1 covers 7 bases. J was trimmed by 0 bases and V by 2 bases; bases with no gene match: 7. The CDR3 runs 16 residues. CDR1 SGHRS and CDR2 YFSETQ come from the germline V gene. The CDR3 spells CASSLTGGTVNTEAFF. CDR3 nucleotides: TGCGCCAGCAGCTTAACCGGAGGGACAGTGAACACTGAAGCTTTCTTT.

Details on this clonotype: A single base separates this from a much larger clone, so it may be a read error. CDR3 sequence reads: CSSSPVAHGGQTQYF. The DNA for the CDR3 is TGCTCCAGCAGCCCCGTAGCGCACGGGGGCCAGACCCAGTACTTC. The rearrangement joins TRBV4-1 to TRBJ2-5, with D perhaps TRBD1 or TRBD2 (6 bases each). Germline V gene data show CDR1 as MGHRA and CDR2 as YSYEKL. The CDR3 length is 15 residues.

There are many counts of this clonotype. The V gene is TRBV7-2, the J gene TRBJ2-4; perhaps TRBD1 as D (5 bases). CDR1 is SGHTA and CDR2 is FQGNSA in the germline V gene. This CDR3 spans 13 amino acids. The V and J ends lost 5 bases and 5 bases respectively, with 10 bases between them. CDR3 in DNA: TGTGCCAGCAGCATAGGACAACAAAACATTCAGTACTTC. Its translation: CASSIGQQNIQYF.

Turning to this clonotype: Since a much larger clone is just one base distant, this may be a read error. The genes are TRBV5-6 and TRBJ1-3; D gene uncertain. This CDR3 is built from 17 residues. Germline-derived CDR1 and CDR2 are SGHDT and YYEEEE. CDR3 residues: CASTLFSNWAAGNAIYF. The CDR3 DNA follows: TGTGCCAGCACCCTATTCAGTAATTGGGCAGCCGGAAACGCCATATATTTT.

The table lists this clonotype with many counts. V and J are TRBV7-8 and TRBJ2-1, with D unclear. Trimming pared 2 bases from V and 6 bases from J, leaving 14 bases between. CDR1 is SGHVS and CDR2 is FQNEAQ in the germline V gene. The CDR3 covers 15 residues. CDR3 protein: CASSLWDIAANEQFF. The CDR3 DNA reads TGTGCCAGCAGCTTATGGGATATCGCGGCCAATGAGCAGTTCTTC.

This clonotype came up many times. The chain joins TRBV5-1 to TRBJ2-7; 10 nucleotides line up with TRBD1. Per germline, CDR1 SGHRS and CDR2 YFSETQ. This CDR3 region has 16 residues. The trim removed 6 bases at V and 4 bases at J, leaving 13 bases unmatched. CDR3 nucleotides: TGCGCCAGCAACTATCCGAACCGGGACAGGGGTTACGAGCAGTACTTC. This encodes CASNYPNRDRGYEQYF.

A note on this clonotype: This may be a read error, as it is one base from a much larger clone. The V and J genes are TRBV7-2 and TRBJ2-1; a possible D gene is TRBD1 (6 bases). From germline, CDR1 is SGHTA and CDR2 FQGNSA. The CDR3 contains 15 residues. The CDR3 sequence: CVSSLEGETGNEQFF. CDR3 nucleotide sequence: TGTGTCAGCAGCTTAGAGGGGGAGACAGGCAATGAGCAGTTCTTC.

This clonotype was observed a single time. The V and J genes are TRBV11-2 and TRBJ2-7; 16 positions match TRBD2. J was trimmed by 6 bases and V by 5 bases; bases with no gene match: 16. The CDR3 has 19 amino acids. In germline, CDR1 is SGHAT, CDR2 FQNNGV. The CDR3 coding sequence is TGTGCCAGCAGCCGACGAACCGGGACTAGCGGGGGGGAGAGAGGCGAGCAGTACTTC. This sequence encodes CASSRRTGTSGGERGEQYF.

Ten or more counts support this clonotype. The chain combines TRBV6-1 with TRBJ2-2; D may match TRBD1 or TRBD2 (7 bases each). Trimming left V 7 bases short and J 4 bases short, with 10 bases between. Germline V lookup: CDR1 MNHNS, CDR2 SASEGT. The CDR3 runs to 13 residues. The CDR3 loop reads CASTGGGTGELFF. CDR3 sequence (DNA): TGTGCCAGCACAGGGGGGGGCACCGGGGAGCTGTTTTTT.